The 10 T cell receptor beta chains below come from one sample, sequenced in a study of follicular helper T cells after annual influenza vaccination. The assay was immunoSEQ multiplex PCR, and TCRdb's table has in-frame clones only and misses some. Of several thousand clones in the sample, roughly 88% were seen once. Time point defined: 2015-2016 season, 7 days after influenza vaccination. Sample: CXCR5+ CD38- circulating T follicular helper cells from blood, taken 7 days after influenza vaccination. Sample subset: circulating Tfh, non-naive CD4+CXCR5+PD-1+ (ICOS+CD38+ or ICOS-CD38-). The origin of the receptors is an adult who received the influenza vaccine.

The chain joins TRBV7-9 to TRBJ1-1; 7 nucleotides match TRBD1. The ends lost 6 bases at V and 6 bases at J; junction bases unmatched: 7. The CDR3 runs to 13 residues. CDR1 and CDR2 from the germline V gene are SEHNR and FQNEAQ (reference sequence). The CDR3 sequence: CASSSTGDAEAFF. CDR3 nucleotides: TGTGCCAGCAGTAGTACAGGGGACGCTGAAGCTTTCTTT.

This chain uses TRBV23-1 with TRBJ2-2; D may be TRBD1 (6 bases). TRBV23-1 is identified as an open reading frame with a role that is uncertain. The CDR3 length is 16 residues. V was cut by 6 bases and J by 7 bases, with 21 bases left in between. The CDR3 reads CASSRGRAPFFGELFF. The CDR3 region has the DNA TGCGCCAGCAGCAGGGGCCGGGCCCCGTTTTTCGGGGAGCTGTTTTTT.

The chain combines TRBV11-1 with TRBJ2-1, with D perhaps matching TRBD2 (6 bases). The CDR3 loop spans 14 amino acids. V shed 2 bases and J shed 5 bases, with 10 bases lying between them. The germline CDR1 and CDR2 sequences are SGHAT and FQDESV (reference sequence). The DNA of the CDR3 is TGTGCCAGCAGCTTACGGGAGTGGGACAATGAGCAGTTCTTC. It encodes CASSLREWDNEQFF.

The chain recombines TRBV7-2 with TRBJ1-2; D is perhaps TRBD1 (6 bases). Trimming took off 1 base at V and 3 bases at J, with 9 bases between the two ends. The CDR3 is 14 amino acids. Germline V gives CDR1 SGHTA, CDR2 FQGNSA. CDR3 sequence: CASSLDSGDYGYTF. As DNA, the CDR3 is TGTGCCAGCAGCTTAGATTCAGGGGACTATGGCTACACCTTC. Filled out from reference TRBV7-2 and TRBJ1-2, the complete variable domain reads GAGVSQSPSNKVTEKGKDVELRCDPISGHTALYWYRQSLGQGLEFLIYFQGNSAPDKSGLPSDRFSAERTGGSVSTLTIQRTQQEDSAVYLCASSLDSGDYGYTFGSGTRLTVV.

CDR3 coding DNA: TGTGCCAGCAGGCCTGGACAGGTGGGGTACAATGAGCAGTTCTTC. Protein product: CASRPGQVGYNEQFF. The V call is TRBV6-6, the J call TRBJ2-1, with 7 bases identical to TRBD1. The CDR3 is 15 residues long. Losses at the gene ends were 6 bases for V and 4 bases for J; bases not matched to a gene: 9. CDR1 is MNHNY and CDR2 is SVGAGI in the germline V gene (reference sequence).

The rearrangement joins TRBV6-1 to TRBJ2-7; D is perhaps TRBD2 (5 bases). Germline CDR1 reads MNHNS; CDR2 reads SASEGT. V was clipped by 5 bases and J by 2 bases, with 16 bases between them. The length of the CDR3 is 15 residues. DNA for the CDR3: TGTGCCAGCAGTTCGGCGGGCTCATTAACCTACGAGCAGTACTTC. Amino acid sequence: CASSSAGSLTYEQYF.

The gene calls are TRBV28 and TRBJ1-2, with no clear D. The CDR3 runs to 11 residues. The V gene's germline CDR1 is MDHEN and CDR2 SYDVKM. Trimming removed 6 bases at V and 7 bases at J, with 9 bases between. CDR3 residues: CASREVRGYTF. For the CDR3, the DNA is TGTGCCAGCAGGGAGGTGCGTGGCTACACCTTC.

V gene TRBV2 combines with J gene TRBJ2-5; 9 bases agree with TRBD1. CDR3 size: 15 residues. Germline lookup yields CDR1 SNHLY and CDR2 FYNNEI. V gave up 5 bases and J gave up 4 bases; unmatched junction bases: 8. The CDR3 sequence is CASSLGQGRGETQYF. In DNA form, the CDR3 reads TGTGCCAGCAGTCTAGGACAGGGGCGAGGAGAGACCCAGTACTTC.

CDR3 sequence reads: CASMTTQNYGYTF. The CDR3 DNA is TGTGCCAGCATGACAACGCAGAACTATGGCTACACCTTC. The chain links TRBV6-1 to TRBJ1-2; D remains ambiguous. The CDR3 totals 13 residues. CDR1 is MNHNS and CDR2 is SASEGT in the germline V gene. V lost 7 bases to trimming and J lost 2 bases, with 11 bases between them.

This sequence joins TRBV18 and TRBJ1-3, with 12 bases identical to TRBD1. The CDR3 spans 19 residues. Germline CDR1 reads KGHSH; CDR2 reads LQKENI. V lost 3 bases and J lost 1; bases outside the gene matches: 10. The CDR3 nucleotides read TGTGCCAGCTCACCCACCAGTTCGGGACAGGGGGCATCTGGAAACACCATATATTTT. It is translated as CASSPTSSGQGASGNTIYF. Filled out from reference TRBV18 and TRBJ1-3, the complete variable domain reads NAGVMQNPRHLVRRRGQEARLRCSPMKGHSHVYWYRQLPEEGLKFMVYLQKENIIDESGMPKERFSAEFPKEGPSILRIQQVVRGDSAAYFCASSPTSSGQGASGNTIYFGEGSWLTVV.